Presented here are 15 T cell receptor beta chains from one specimen sequenced in a study of cytotoxic CD8 clonotypes in ibrutinib-treated CLL. Assay: immunoSEQ multiplex PCR; the TCRdb copy retains only in-frame clones and omits some. The table shows some 200,000 clones, with roughly 77% occurring only once. The sample consisted of PBMCs, taken after 12 months of ibrutinib treatment. All receptors derive from a human donor with chronic lymphocytic leukemia.

This clone was counted between two and nine times. The chain links TRBV9 to TRBJ1-2; D gene unclear. The V and J ends lost 0 bases and 4 bases respectively, with 10 bases between them. The CDR3 extends over 14 amino acids. CDR1 and CDR2 from the germline V gene are SGDLS and YYNGEE. The CDR3 nucleotides read TGTGCCAGCAGCGTAGGTGGCAGCCTCTATGGCTACACCTTC. Amino acid sequence: CASSVGGSLYGYTF.

The chain recombines TRBV7-2 with TRBJ2-2; D ambiguous. V dropped 1 base and J dropped 6 bases, with 6 bases sitting between them. This CDR3 is 13 amino acids long. CDR1 is SGHTA and CDR2 is FQGNSA in the germline V gene. CDR3 sequence (DNA): TGTGCCAGCAGCTTAGTATTAGCCGGGGAGCTGTTTTTT. Protein: CASSLVLAGELFF.

The V and J genes are TRBV9 and TRBJ2-1; D remains unclear. The CDR3 is 13 residues long. Trimming cost V 1 base and J 9 bases, with 11 bases left between them. Looked up from germline, CDR1 is SGDLS and CDR2 is YYNGEE. The CDR3 nucleotides are TGTGCCAGCAGCGTAACCCAATCAGGTGAGCAGTTCTTC. It translates to CASSVTQSGEQFF.

The chain combines TRBV19 with TRBJ1-4, with a tentative D call TRBD1 (5 bases). CDR1 and CDR2 from the germline V gene are LNHDA and SQIVND (reference sequence). Trimming took off 7 bases at V and 0 bases at J, with 12 bases between the two ends. This CDR3 spans 15 amino acids. DNA for the CDR3: TGTGCCAGTAACCCACGGGGGACAACTAATGAAAAACTGTTTTTT. Protein: CASNPRGTTNEKLFF.

The chain joins TRBV14 to TRBJ1-3; D is undetermined. This CDR3 has 15 amino acids. Germline CDR1 reads SGHDN; CDR2 reads FVKESK. Trimming left V 4 bases short and J 0 bases short, with 10 bases between. The CDR3 loop reads CASSPLGGSGNTIYF. The CDR3, as DNA: TGTGCCAGCAGCCCTCTGGGAGGCTCTGGAAACACCATATATTTT.

The chain employs TRBV9 and TRBJ2-1, with 10 bases fitting TRBD2. CDR3 length: 20 amino acids. V shed 4 bases, J shed 2 bases, and the junction held 18 bases outside the gene matches. Germline V lookup: CDR1 SGDLS, CDR2 YYNGEE. The CDR3, as DNA: TGTGCCAGCAGCCCCCGTCTCGCGAGCGGGAGGGTATGGACCTACAATGAGCAGTTCTTC. Its translation is CASSPRLASGRVWTYNEQFF.

This clone has just a few counts. The rearrangement links TRBV6-5 to TRBJ2-7, with D hard to call. V was cut by 6 bases and J by 3 bases, with 6 bases left in between. CDR3 length: 11 residues. Looked up from germline, CDR1 is MNHEY and CDR2 is SVGAGI. The CDR3 is CASSNSYEQYF. In DNA form, the CDR3 reads TGTGCCAGCAGCAACAGCTACGAGCAGTACTTC.

The J gene is TRBJ1-1, the V gene TRBV28, with a tentative D call TRBD1 (6 bases). The germline V gene encodes CDR1 MDHEN and CDR2 SYDVKM. V was trimmed by 2 bases and J by 4 bases, leaving 17 bases between them. The CDR3 runs to 16 residues. CDR3 amino acids: CASSLRQGGGGTEAFF. CDR3 bases: TGTGCCAGCAGTTTACGCCAGGGTGGAGGGGGCACTGAAGCTTTCTTT.

V is TRBV4-2 and J is TRBJ2-5, with D possibly being TRBD1 (6 bases). CDR1 and CDR2 from the germline V gene are LGHNA and YNFKEQ. V shed 4 bases and J shed 2 bases, with 17 bases lying between them. This CDR3 contains 16 residues. CDR3 loop: CASSPKGRGQQETQYF. Here the CDR3 DNA reads TGTGCCAGCAGCCCCAAAGGAAGGGGACAACAAGAGACCCAGTACTTC.

The chain links TRBV4-3 to TRBJ2-1, with D possibly matching TRBD2 (6 bases). V shed 0 bases and J shed 8 bases, with 11 bases lying between them. Germline CDR1 reads LGHNA; CDR2 reads YSLEER. The CDR3 totals 14 residues. CDR3 sequence (DNA): TGCGCCAGCAGCCAAGATTGGCTAGCGTATGAGCAGTTCTTC. The encoded protein is CASSQDWLAYEQFF.

This clone showed up many times. The chain recombines TRBV5-6 with TRBJ2-1, with 11 bases fitting TRBD2. CDR3 length: 15 amino acids. V shed 5 bases and J 6 bases; nucleotides not matched to a gene: 7. The germline gives CDR1 SGHDT, CDR2 YYEEEE. For the CDR3, the DNA is TGTGCCAGCAGGAGACTAGCGGGGTCTATCAATGAGCAGTTCTTC. Translation gives CASRRLAGSINEQFF.

The genes are TRBV5-1 and TRBJ1-1; no firm D call. This CDR3 spans 13 amino acids. Germline assignment: CDR1 SGHRS and CDR2 YFSETQ. Trimming removed 0 bases at V and 4 bases at J, with 7 bases between. The CDR3 DNA sequence: TGCGCCAGCAGCTTGGAGTGGGGCACTGAAGCTTTCTTT. It is translated as CASSLEWGTEAFF.

This rearrangement joins TRBV7-3 to TRBJ2-1; D possibly corresponds to TRBD1 (6 bases). V shed 5 bases and J shed 10 bases, with 18 bases lying between them. CDR1 is SGHTA and CDR2 is FQGTGA in the germline V gene. The CDR3 totals 14 residues. Written as DNA, the CDR3 is TGTGCCAGCAGCGCTGACAGGCCCAGTAAGGAGCAGTTCTTC. Residues: CASSADRPSKEQFF.

The chain recombines TRBV5-1 with TRBJ2-3, with a possible D match to TRBD2 (6 bases). Looked up from germline, CDR1 is SGHRS and CDR2 is YFSETQ. This CDR3 is built from 16 residues. With 0 bases removed from V and 2 bases from J, the gap between germline ends came to 13 bases. The CDR3 region is CASSLEGGYNTDTQYF. Here the CDR3 DNA reads TGCGCCAGCAGCTTGGAGGGAGGCTACAACACAGATACGCAGTATTTT.

This clone was detected only once. This chain links TRBV4-1 with TRBJ1-2, with 8 bases aligning to TRBD1. CDR1 and CDR2 from the germline V gene are MGHRA and YSYEKL. The V gene end was trimmed by 3 bases and the J gene end by 6 bases; junction bases not matched to a gene: 3. The CDR3 has 13 residues. CDR3 DNA sequence: TGCGCCAGCAGCCATCAGACAGGGGATGGCTACACCTTC. It is translated as CASSHQTGDGYTF.